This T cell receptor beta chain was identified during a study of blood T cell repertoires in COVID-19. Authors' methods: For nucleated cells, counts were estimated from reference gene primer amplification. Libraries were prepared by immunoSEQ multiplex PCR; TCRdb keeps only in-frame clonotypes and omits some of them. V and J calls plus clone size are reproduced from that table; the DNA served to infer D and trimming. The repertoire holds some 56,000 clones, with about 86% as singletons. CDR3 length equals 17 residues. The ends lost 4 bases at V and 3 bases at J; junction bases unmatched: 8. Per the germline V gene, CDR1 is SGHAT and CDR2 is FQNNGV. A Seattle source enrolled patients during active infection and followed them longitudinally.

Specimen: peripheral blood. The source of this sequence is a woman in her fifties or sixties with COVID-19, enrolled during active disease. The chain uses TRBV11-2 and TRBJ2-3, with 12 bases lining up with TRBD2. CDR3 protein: CASSSRLAGDWTDTQYF. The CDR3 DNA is TGTGCCAGCAGCTCTCGACTAGCGGGAGATTGGACAGATACGCAGTATTTT.